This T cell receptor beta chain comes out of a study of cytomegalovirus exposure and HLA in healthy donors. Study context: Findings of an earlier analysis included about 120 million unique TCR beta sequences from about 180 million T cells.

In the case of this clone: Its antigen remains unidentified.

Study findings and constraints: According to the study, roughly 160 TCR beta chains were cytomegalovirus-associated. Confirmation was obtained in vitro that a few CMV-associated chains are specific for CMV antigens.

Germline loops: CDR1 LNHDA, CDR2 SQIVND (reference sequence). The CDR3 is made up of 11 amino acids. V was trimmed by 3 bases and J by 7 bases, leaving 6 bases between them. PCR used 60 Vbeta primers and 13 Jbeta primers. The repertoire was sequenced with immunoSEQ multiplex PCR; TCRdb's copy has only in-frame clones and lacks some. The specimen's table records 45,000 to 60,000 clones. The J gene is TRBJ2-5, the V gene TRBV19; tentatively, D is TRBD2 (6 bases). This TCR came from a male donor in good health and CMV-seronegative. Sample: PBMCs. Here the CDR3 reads CASSMGGTQYF. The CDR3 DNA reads TGTGCCAGTAGTATGGGAGGGACCCAGTACTTC.